A single sample gave rise to the 26 T cell receptor beta chains below, sequenced in a study of shared clonotypes between healthy human individuals. TCRdb's copy holds only in-frame clones and misses some; the assay was immunoSEQ multiplex PCR. The sample shows over a million clones, less than 99% of them seen only once. Input material: naive CD4+ T cells sorted from blood. Stated subset: CD45RA+ positively selected. Receptors originate from a man aged 30 to 45 in good health.

The V and J genes are TRBV21-1 and TRBJ1-2. TRBV21-1 is shown as a pseudogene. This CDR3 contains 16 residues. This chain's CDR3 is CASSLRRSISLYGYTF. The CDR3 bases are TGTGCCAGCAGCTTACGGCGGTCCATATCTCTCTATGGCTACACCTTC.

The gene calls are TRBV6-5 and TRBJ1-5; D uncertain. Germline lookup yields CDR1 MNHEY and CDR2 SVGAGI. The CDR3 is made up of 14 amino acids. Trimming stripped 6 bases from V and 2 bases from J, with 11 bases between. The CDR3 protein is CASSHTGGNQPQHF. CDR3 in DNA: TGTGCCAGCAGCCACACTGGGGGCAATCAGCCCCAGCATTTT.

The chain has TRBV29-1 and TRBJ2-7; 9 nucleotides align to TRBD1. The CDR3 totals 14 residues. Germline V gene lookup returns CDR1 SQVTM and CDR2 ANQGSEA. The V gene end was trimmed by 7 bases and the J gene end by 2 bases; junction bases not matched to a gene: 9. CDR3 amino acids: CSATGQGFTYEQYF. Here the CDR3 DNA reads TGCAGCGCCACGGGACAGGGTTTCACCTACGAGCAGTACTTC.

V is TRBV7-3 and J is TRBJ2-4; tentative D call: TRBD1 (5 bases). Trimming shortened V by 5 bases and J by 6 bases, and 17 bases separated the two germline ends. Germline CDR1 reads SGHTA; CDR2 reads FQGTGA. CDR3 length: 15 amino acids. In DNA, the CDR3 is TGTGCCAGCAGCCTCTTGGGGCAGTCGGGAAACATTCAGTACTTC. It specifies CASSLLGQSGNIQYF.

The rearrangement links TRBV6-5 to TRBJ2-1; D remains unclear. The CDR3 runs 14 residues. Trimming took off 8 bases at V and 0 bases at J, with 11 bases between the two ends. CDR1 is MNHEY, CDR2 SVGAGI, per germline. CDR3 region: CASGSELSYNEQFF. CDR3 DNA: TGTGCCAGCGGATCGGAGCTCTCCTACAATGAGCAGTTCTTC.

The rearrangement uses TRBV27 and TRBJ2-3; D is possibly TRBD1 or TRBD2 (5 bases each). The CDR3 consists of 17 residues. CDR1 and CDR2 from the germline V gene are MNHEY and SMNVEV (reference sequence). Trimming removed 5 bases at V and 3 bases at J, with 21 bases between. The CDR3: CASSRTAFWGSTDTQYF. CDR3 DNA: TGTGCCAGCAGTCGCACGGCCTTCTGGGGGAGTACAGATACGCAGTATTTT.

The rearrangement uses TRBV5-1 and TRBJ2-7; D unclear. The CDR3 spans 13 residues. Trimming took off 0 bases at V and 3 bases at J, with 7 bases between the two ends. Germline CDR1 is SGHRS and CDR2 is YFSETQ. In DNA form, the CDR3 reads TGCGCCAGCAGCTTGGCAGTAGACTACGAGCAGTACTTC. Its translation is CASSLAVDYEQYF.

CDR3 protein: CASSLVHGDQPQHF. The CDR3 DNA reads as TGTGCCAGTAGTTTGGTCCATGGCGATCAGCCCCAGCATTTT. The chain has TRBV19 and TRBJ1-5, with D unresolved. V gave up 5 bases and J gave up 5 bases, with 13 bases separating them. This CDR3 is 14 amino acids long. Germline-derived CDR1 and CDR2 are LNHDA and SQIVND (reference sequence).

For this clone: The junction departs from germline at one end; a sequencing error may be responsible. The chain is built from TRBV7-7 and TRBJ2-1; D is possibly TRBD2 (5 bases). The CDR3 consists of 13 residues. Germline V gene lookup returns CDR1 SSHAT and CDR2 FNYEAQ (reference sequence). The CDR3 sequence: CASSLGLGSEQFF. As DNA, the CDR3 is TGTGCTAGCAGCTTAGGACTGGGGAGTGAGCAGTTCTTC.

The chain carries TRBV5-4 and TRBJ2-2; TRBD2 agrees at 10 bases. The CDR3 has 15 residues. After removal of 4 bases from V and 2 bases from J, the junction contained 2 bases not matched to a gene. Germline V gene sequence: CDR1 SGHNT, CDR2 YYREEE (reference sequence). CDR3 coding DNA: TGTGCCAGCAGCGGACTAGCGGCAAACACCGGGGAGCTGTTTTTT. Protein sequence: CASSGLAANTGELFF.

This chain connects TRBV13 to TRBJ1-5; D ambiguous. The CDR3 extends over 13 amino acids. The germline V and J ends were trimmed by 3 bases and 2 bases, with 5 bases remaining between them. From germline, CDR1 is PRHDT and CDR2 FYEKMQ (reference sequence). The CDR3, as DNA: TGTGCCAGCAGCTTCACGGGCAATCAGCCCCAGCATTTT. It translates to CASSFTGNQPQHF. The full variable domain, rest sourced from reference TRBV13 and TRBJ1-5, is AAGVIQSPRHLIKEKRETATLKCYPIPRHDTVYWYQQGPGQDPQFLISFYEKMQSDKGSIPDRFSAQQFSDYHSELNMSSLELGDSALYFCASSFTGNQPQHFGDGTRLSIL.

The J gene is TRBJ2-7, the V gene TRBV25-1; a possible D gene is TRBD1 (5 bases). The CDR3 runs 15 residues. The V gene's germline CDR1 is MGHDK and CDR2 SYGVNS. Trimming took 2 bases from V and 4 from J, leaving 15 bases between them. The CDR3 coding sequence is TGTGCCAGCAGTGAAGCTCAGGGTGTCTTGTACGAGCAGTACTTC. It encodes CASSEAQGVLYEQYF.

The chain has TRBV28 and TRBJ1-5, with a tentative D call TRBD1 (5 bases). The V end lost 1 base, the J end lost 4 bases, and 11 bases lay between the germline ends. The CDR3 consists of 15 residues. CDR1 MDHEN and CDR2 SYDVKM come from the germline V gene. The DNA for the CDR3 is TGTGCCAGCAGTTTATTAAGACAGACGAATCAGCCCCAGCATTTT. Translating gives CASSLLRQTNQPQHF.

The V gene is TRBV18, the J gene TRBJ1-3; unclear D gene. The germline V and J ends were trimmed by 11 bases and 3 bases, with 17 bases remaining between them. Per the germline V gene, CDR1 is KGHSH and CDR2 is LQKENI. The CDR3 extends over 14 amino acids. The CDR3 protein is CAGGVEGFGNTIYF. CDR3 nucleotide sequence: TGTGCCGGTGGTGTGGAGGGATTTGGAAACACCATATATTTT.

The chain uses TRBV6-6 and TRBJ2-7, with 9 bases matching TRBD2. The CDR3 has 16 residues. The V segment lost 0 bases and the J segment 2 bases; nucleotides outside the gene matches: 5. The V gene's germline CDR1 is MNHNY and CDR2 SVGAGI (reference sequence). CDR3 protein: CASSYSAGGGTYEQYF. The CDR3 DNA reads TGTGCCAGCAGTTACTCGGCGGGAGGGGGAACCTACGAGCAGTACTTC.

This chain uses TRBV30 with TRBJ2-4; no definite D call. This CDR3 has 11 amino acids. Per germline, CDR1 GTSNPN and CDR2 SVGIG (reference sequence). Trimming took off 1 base at V and 7 bases at J, with 5 bases between the two ends. Written as DNA, the CDR3 is TGTGCCTGGAGTGAAGGTAACATTCAGTACTTC. It encodes CAWSEGNIQYF.

This clone was seen a single time. The chain carries TRBV23-1 and TRBJ2-5; TRBD1 is a possible D gene (6 bases). TRBV23-1 is designated an ORF whose function remains uncertain. Trimming stripped 2 bases from V and 3 bases from J, with 10 bases between. This CDR3 comprises 14 residues. In nucleotides, the CDR3 is TGCGCCAGCAGTCAAACAGGGTTTGAAGAGACCCAGTACTTC. Its protein product is CASSQTGFEETQYF.

A word on this clone: An end of the junction differs from the germline gene, which may be a read error. The V and J genes are TRBV7-7 and TRBJ2-3; D not certain. The CDR3 sequence is 14 residues long. Germline V gene sequence: CDR1 SSHAT, CDR2 FNYEAQ (reference sequence). CDR3 region: CASSPLGNTDTQYF. CDR3 nucleotide sequence: TGTGCTAGCAGCCCTCTTGGGAACACAGATACGCAGTATTTT.

The rearrangement uses TRBV18 and TRBJ2-1, with D unclear. V dropped 2 bases and J dropped 5 bases, with 7 bases sitting between them. The CDR3 consists of 13 residues. Germline V lookup: CDR1 KGHSH, CDR2 LQKENI. The CDR3 loop reads CASSPGHNNEQFF. As DNA, the CDR3 is TGTGCCAGCTCACCAGGGCACAACAATGAGCAGTTCTTC.

This clone was seen a single time. The rearrangement uses TRBV19 and TRBJ2-7; D is undetermined. Germline-derived CDR1 and CDR2 are LNHDA and SQIVND (reference sequence). V lost 10 bases and J 0 bases, leaving 16 bases between the germline ends. This CDR3 contains 14 residues. CDR3 region: CAIPKSDPSYEQYF. The CDR3 DNA reads as TGTGCCATCCCAAAAAGTGATCCCTCCTACGAGCAGTACTTC.

This sequence joins TRBV10-1 and TRBJ1-5; D not certain. The V gene's germline CDR1 is WNHNN and CDR2 SYGVQD (reference sequence). CDR3 length equals 13 residues. V was trimmed by 3 bases and J by 5 bases, leaving 8 bases between them. The CDR3 loop reads CASSDGRYQPQHF. CDR3 bases: TGCGCCAGCAGTGACGGGCGCTATCAGCCCCAGCATTTT.

The V gene is TRBV5-1, the J gene TRBJ2-1; no definite D call. Germline loops: CDR1 SGHRS, CDR2 YFSETQ. Trimming pared 0 bases from V and 0 bases from J, leaving 7 bases between. CDR3 size: 15 residues. CDR3 protein: CASSLAFSSYNEQFF. CDR3 nucleotide sequence: TGCGCCAGCAGCTTGGCCTTTAGCTCCTACAATGAGCAGTTCTTC. Filled out from reference TRBV5-1 and TRBJ2-1, the complete variable domain reads KAGVTQTPRYLIKTRGQQVTLSCSPISGHRSVSWYQQTPGQGLQFLFEYFSETQRNKGNFPGRFSGRQFSNSRSEMNVSTLELGDSALYLCASSLAFSSYNEQFFGPGTRLTVL.

This clone was seen a single time. The chain is built from TRBV29-1 and TRBJ2-7; D may be TRBD1 or TRBD2 (6 bases each). The CDR3 is 14 amino acids. Trimming removed 4 bases at V and 6 bases at J, with 19 bases between. Germline V gives CDR1 SQVTM, CDR2 ANQGSEA. CDR3 protein: CSVVYGTGTGEQYF. CDR3 in DNA: TGCAGCGTTGTCTACGGTACAGGGACTGGCGAGCAGTACTTC.

This clone was detected once. The chain joins TRBV11-2 to TRBJ1-3; tentative D call: TRBD1 (6 bases). V lost 5 bases to trimming and J lost 0 bases, with 14 bases between them. Germline assignment: CDR1 SGHAT and CDR2 FQNNGV. This CDR3 region has 16 residues. CDR3 DNA sequence: TGTGCCAGCAGCGCCCAAGGACAGCACTCTGGAAACACCATATATTTT. This gives the protein CASSAQGQHSGNTIYF.

This clone appeared once. The rearrangement uses TRBV5-1 and TRBJ1-5; the D gene is possibly TRBD1 (5 bases). Trimming cost V 0 bases and J 5 bases, with 12 bases left between them. This CDR3 has 15 residues. Germline assignment: CDR1 SGHRS and CDR2 YFSETQ. In DNA, the CDR3 is TGCGCCAGCAGCTTGGTGGCAGGGCAACATCAGCCCCAGCATTTT. Translation gives CASSLVAGQHQPQHF.

The V gene is TRBV6-6, the J gene TRBJ1-2; no firm D call. CDR1 MNHNY and CDR2 SVGAGI come from the germline V gene (reference sequence). Trimming pared 5 bases from V and 5 bases from J, leaving 6 bases between. This CDR3 comprises 11 residues. The CDR3 is CASSEGYGYTF. The DNA for the CDR3 is TGTGCCAGCAGTGAGGGTTATGGCTACACCTTC.